Each of the 4 T cell receptor beta chains below was sequenced from the same sample in a study of cytomegalovirus exposure and HLA in healthy donors. 60 Vbeta and 13 Jbeta primers were used in PCR. Repertoires were generated with immunoSEQ multiplex PCR, while TCRdb's copy carries only in-frame clones and drops some. The sample holds 200,000 to 250,000 clones, about 82% seen once. The sample was PBMCs. These receptors were obtained from a man aged 30 to 45 in good health and CMV-seronegative.

The chain carries TRBV4-1 and TRBJ2-3; 12 bases agree with TRBD2. CDR3 length: 16 residues. Germline CDR1 and CDR2: MGHRA and YSYEKL. Germline trimming cut 1 base from V and 3 bases from J; bases unmatched to any gene: 2. CDR3: CASSQVLAGGTDTQYF. The CDR3, as DNA: TGCGCCAGCAGCCAAGTTCTAGCGGGAGGGACAGATACGCAGTATTTT.

This clone appeared a single time. The V call is TRBV6-1, the J call TRBJ1-2; TRBD1 aligns across 7 bases. This CDR3 has 14 residues. Germline CDR1 MNHNS, CDR2 SASEGT. V dropped 3 bases and J dropped 1; count of bases not matched to a gene: 2. CDR3 sequence: CASSDPGGNYGYTF. CDR3 DNA sequence: TGTGCCAGCAGTGACCCAGGGGGTAACTATGGCTACACCTTC.

This rearrangement joins TRBV5-4 to TRBJ1-6; 7 bases fit TRBD1. Trimming cost V 2 bases and J 7 bases; bases outside gene matches: 12. CDR3 length: 17 residues. Germline V gene lookup returns CDR1 SGHNT and CDR2 YYREEE (reference sequence). DNA of the CDR3: TGTGCCAGCAGCTTTGGATCGAACAGGGGTTCGAATTCACCCCTCCACTTT. This encodes CASSFGSNRGSNSPLHF.

The J gene is TRBJ2-3, the V gene TRBV6-1; 7 nucleotides agree with TRBD1. Germline CDR1 MNHNS, CDR2 SASEGT. The CDR3 consists of 14 residues. V lost 5 bases and J lost 6; bases outside the gene matches: 8. The CDR3 coding sequence is TGTGCCAGCAGTCCAACAGGGGAAATTGATACGCAGTATTTT. As protein: CASSPTGEIDTQYF.